What follows are 13 T cell receptor beta chains derived from one specimen sequenced in a study of T cell repertoires in cytomegalovirus infection. TCRdb independently ran MiXCR on the reads; one entry per CDR3 protein. Of about 330,000 distinct CDR3 sequences listed, roughly a third are singletons. These receptors are not linked to any known antigen. Sequenced here: cultured PBMCs, sampled from culture after CMV antigen stimulation. These TCRs come from a human donor in good health (CMV status not recorded). Some clones in this sample may be carry-over from other donors' samples.

The CDR3 DNA sequence: TGTGCCAGCAGGCCTAAGCTAGCGGGAGCTCCTGGGGCCAACGTCCTGACTTTC. It encodes CASRPKLAGAPGANVLTF. The chain carries TRBV27 and TRBJ2-6, with 10 bases that match TRBD2. The CDR3 runs 18 residues. The trim removed 6 bases at V and 2 bases at J, leaving 10 bases unmatched. CDR1 is MNHEY and CDR2 is SMNVEV in the germline V gene (reference sequence).

This clonotype came up a few times. This rearrangement joins TRBV4-1 to TRBJ1-4, with D tentatively TRBD1 (5 bases). Germline V gene data show CDR1 as MGHRA and CDR2 as YSYEKL. CDR3 length: 16 amino acids. Trimming removed 1 base at V and 7 bases at J, with 16 bases between. The CDR3 DNA follows: TGCGCCAGCAGCCAAGCCCAAAGGCTGGGGGGTGAAAAACTGTTTTTT. Its protein product is CASSQAQRLGGEKLFF.

The V call is TRBV12-3 or TRBV12-4, the J call TRBJ2-1; tentative D call: TRBD2 (7 bases). The CDR3 runs 14 residues. Trimming pared 10 bases from V and 6 bases from J, leaving 19 bases between. The CDR3 region has the DNA TGTGCCACCCGGGGGGCTGGCGAAAGCAATGAGCAGTTCTTC. This gives the protein CATRGAGESNEQFF.

The J gene is TRBJ2-6, the V gene TRBV6-1, with 9 bases fitting TRBD1. Germline-derived CDR1 and CDR2 are MNHNS and SASEGT. After removal of 7 bases from V and 4 bases from J, the junction contained 20 bases not matched to a gene. CDR3 length equals 20 residues. The chain's CDR3 is CASTVMIGTGRFRGANVLTF. CDR3 nucleotide sequence: TGTGCCAGCACAGTTATGATAGGGACAGGGCGATTTCGAGGGGCCAACGTCCTGACTTTC.

The genes are TRBV7-2 and TRBJ1-1; TRBD1 matches 7 bases. The CDR3 loop spans 12 amino acids. J was trimmed by 7 bases and V by 4 bases; bases with no gene match: 3. Germline CDR1 reads SGHTA; CDR2 reads FQGNSA. The CDR3 nucleotides are TGTGCCAGCAGCTCGGACAGGATTGAAGCTTTCTTT. Protein sequence: CASSSDRIEAFF.

This clonotype was seen more than once but under ten times. This chain uses TRBV4-1 with TRBJ2-2; D gene ambiguous. Germline V CDR1 and CDR2: MGHRA, YSYEKL. The CDR3 spans 12 residues. The V and J ends lost 1 base and 8 bases respectively, with 5 bases between them. CDR3 in amino acids: CASSQGWGELFF. For the CDR3, the DNA is TGCGCCAGCAGCCAAGGGTGGGGGGAGCTGTTTTTT.

The CDR3 here is CASSQDLTPWETQYF. The CDR3 DNA follows: TGCGCCAGCAGCCAAGATCTTACCCCGTGGGAGACCCAGTACTTC. V gene TRBV4-1 combines with J gene TRBJ2-5; D gene uncertain. Germline V CDR1 and CDR2: MGHRA, YSYEKL. Trimming stripped 0 bases from V and 5 bases from J, with 13 bases between. The CDR3 runs to 15 residues.

This clonotype was counted only a few times. V usage is TRBV7-2 and J usage is TRBJ2-2, with a tentative D call TRBD1 (6 bases). V was trimmed by 0 bases and J by 3 bases, leaving 11 bases between them. Germline V gene lookup returns CDR1 SGHTA and CDR2 FQGNSA. The CDR3 runs to 16 residues. Here the CDR3 DNA reads TGTGCCAGCAGCTTAGCTCTTGGACAGTACACCGGGGAGCTGTTTTTT. Its translation is CASSLALGQYTGELFF. The whole variable domain, remainder taken from reference TRBV7-2 and TRBJ2-2, is GAGVSQSPSNKVTEKGKDVELRCDPISGHTALYWYRQSLGQGLEFLIYFQGNSAPDKSGLPSDRFSAERTGGSVSTLTIQRTQQEDSAVYLCASSLALGQYTGELFFGEGSRLTVL.

This chain links TRBV6-2 or TRBV6-3 with TRBJ2-7, with TRBD2 matching 7 bases. This CDR3 comprises 16 residues. V was clipped by 5 bases and J by 6 bases; unmatched bases: 16. CDR1 and CDR2 (germline): MNHEY, SVGEGT. This CDR3 reads CASSRLEAGYGVEQYF. CDR3 DNA sequence: TGTGCCAGCAGTCGCCTGGAAGCGGGATATGGTGTCGAGCAGTACTTC.

This clonotype was seen a few times. This rearrangement joins TRBV11-2 to TRBJ2-2; TRBD2 matches at 14 bases. The germline CDR1 and CDR2 sequences are SGHAT and FQNNGV. This CDR3 spans 17 amino acids. V was clipped by 5 bases and J by 4 bases; unmatched bases: 6. CDR3 bases: TGTGCCAGCAGCGGCGGGACTAGCGGGAGAGGCACCGGGGAGCTGTTTTTT. It specifies CASSGGTSGRGTGELFF.

This clonotype has just one count. V is TRBV19 and J is TRBJ2-7; 7 positions agree with TRBD1. J lost 2 bases, V lost 3 bases, and 10 bases had no gene match. Germline loops: CDR1 LNHDA, CDR2 SQIVND (reference sequence). The CDR3 is made up of 16 amino acids. The CDR3 loop is CASSMVADRETYEQYF. In DNA, the CDR3 is TGTGCCAGTAGTATGGTAGCCGACAGGGAGACCTACGAGCAGTACTTC.

This clonotype showed up just a few times. This chain links TRBV6-6 with TRBJ2-3, with TRBD2 as a possible D gene (5 bases). The CDR3 covers 14 residues. Per the germline V gene, CDR1 is MNHNY and CDR2 is SVGAGI (reference sequence). Deletions cut 2 bases from V and 4 bases from J, with 10 bases between. CDR3 region: CASSYRAGADTQYF. The CDR3 nucleotides read TGTGCCAGCAGTTACAGGGCGGGCGCAGATACGCAGTATTTT.

The chain employs TRBV20-1 and TRBJ2-3, with TRBD2 matching over 12 bases. This CDR3 is 17 amino acids long. CDR1 is DFQATT and CDR2 is SNEGSKA in the germline V gene (reference sequence). With 0 bases clipped from V and 3 bases from J, the junction kept 7 bases outside the gene matches. Written as DNA, the CDR3 is TGCAGTGCTAGAGATCTTCTAGCGGGAGGGCCAACAGATACGCAGTATTTT. This encodes CSARDLLAGGPTDTQYF.